This T cell receptor beta chain derives from a study of blood T cell repertoires in COVID-19. There are 13 residues in the CDR3. Trimming cost V 6 bases and J 3 bases, with 12 bases left between them. Some clones are missing from TCRdb's copy, which holds only in-frame ones; the method was immunoSEQ multiplex PCR. The sample lists around 140,000 clones; 84% were seen once. V usage is TRBV12-3 or TRBV12-4 and J usage is TRBJ2-7; D unresolved. Material: peripheral blood. This clonotype was obtained from a man aged 55 to 70 with acute or convalescent COVID-19. For the CDR3, the DNA is TGTGCCAGCAGCCCACTTTTGAGCTACGAGCAGTACTTC. It translates to CASSPLLSYEQYF.